These 28 T cell receptor beta chains originate from one sample sequenced in a study of blood T cells in healthy people across ages. For the second PCR, which ran for about 6 to 12 cycles, a sample-barcoded 5' primer and a J-beta primer mix were used. TCRdb recomputed calls from the 5' RACE reads with MiXCR, one row per CDR3 protein. The table includes roughly 570,000 distinct CDR3 sequences, 27% detected once. Sequencing was done on a sample of blood. These receptors were taken from a woman aged 70-85 years in good health.

This rearrangement joins TRBV2 to TRBJ2-1, with 10 bases matching TRBD2. Trimming took 4 bases from V and 2 from J; bases not matched to a gene: 2. The CDR3 is 15 residues long. Germline CDR1 and CDR2: SNHLY and FYNNEI. The CDR3 nucleotides are TGTGCCAGCAGTGTTAGCGGGGGGACCTACAATGAGCAGTTCTTC. Protein product: CASSVSGGTYNEQFF. Full variable domain (missing parts from reference TRBV2 and TRBJ2-1): EPEVTQTPSHQVTQMGQEVILRCVPISNHLYFYWYRQILGQKVEFLVSFYNNEISEKSEIFDDQFSVERPDGSNFTLKIRSTKLEDSAMYFCASSVSGGTYNEQFFGPGTRLTVL.

This clonotype was seen ten or more times. The chain joins TRBV5-1 to TRBJ2-3; 8 bases are a match to TRBD2. The CDR3 spans 15 residues. Germline trimming cut 2 bases from V and 3 bases from J; bases unmatched to any gene: 5. Germline V CDR1 and CDR2: SGHRS, YFSETQ. CDR3 bases: TGCGCCAGCAGCTTTCGACTAGCGAGTACAGATACGCAGTATTTT. Protein sequence: CASSFRLASTDTQYF.

The chain is built from TRBV2 and TRBJ2-5; D is possibly TRBD1 (6 bases). Between the trimmed V and J ends, which lost 7 bases and 0 bases, there was a span of 12 bases. This CDR3 is built from 14 residues. Germline CDR1 is SNHLY and CDR2 is FYNNEI. The CDR3 DNA follows: TGTGCCAGCAAGCGGACAGTGTACCAAGAGACCCAGTACTTC. It translates to CASKRTVYQETQYF.

This clonotype was observed a few times. The rearrangement links TRBV20-1 to TRBJ2-1; D is perhaps TRBD1 (6 bases). V was clipped by 3 bases and J by 0 bases, with 18 bases between them. Germline CDR1 is DFQATT and CDR2 is SNEGSKA (reference sequence). The CDR3 extends over 17 amino acids. This chain's CDR3 is CSASFPQGLSSYNEQFF. DNA for the CDR3: TGCAGTGCTAGCTTCCCACAGGGCCTTAGCTCCTACAATGAGCAGTTCTTC.

This clonotype was counted a few times. This rearrangement joins TRBV6-5 to TRBJ2-7; 7 positions match TRBD2. The CDR3 loop spans 17 amino acids. Trimming at V came to 2 bases and at J to 6 bases, leaving 16 bases not matched to a gene. Germline lookup yields CDR1 MNHEY and CDR2 SVGAGI. DNA for the CDR3: TGTGCCAGCAGTTACAGTGGATTTTCGGGGGGAGTGAGCGAGCAGTACTTC. It translates to CASSYSGFSGGVSEQYF.

This chain connects TRBV6-5 to TRBJ1-1; D perhaps matches TRBD1 (5 bases). CDR1 is MNHEY and CDR2 is SVGAGI in the germline V gene. V gave up 6 bases and J gave up 7 bases, with 9 bases separating them. The CDR3 sequence is 11 residues long. The CDR3 loop reads CASRQGREAFF. The CDR3 coding sequence is TGTGCCAGCAGGCAGGGACGTGAAGCTTTCTTT.

In its sample, this clonotype was seen a few times. The chain carries TRBV4-2 and TRBJ2-3; D perhaps matches TRBD2 (5 bases). Germline CDR1 and CDR2: LGHNA and YNFKEQ. Trimming removed 2 bases from V and 0 bases from J, with 9 bases in between. The CDR3 contains 15 residues. CDR3 in amino acids: CASSQLRTSTDTQYF. As DNA, the CDR3 is TGTGCCAGCAGCCAACTCCGGACTAGCACAGATACGCAGTATTTT.

The chain carries TRBV12-3 or TRBV12-4 and TRBJ2-5, with D unresolved. The assigned J gene may be wrong: the sequence end matches TRBJ2-7 better. The CDR3 runs 14 residues. CDR3 sequence reads: CASRPSGRENEQYF. In DNA form, the CDR3 reads TGTGCCAGCAGGCCCTCGGGTCGTGAGAACGAGCAGTACTTC.

The chain recombines TRBV7-9 with TRBJ1-5, with a tentative D call TRBD1 (5 bases). Germline V lookup: CDR1 SEHNR, CDR2 FQNEAQ (reference sequence). This CDR3 has 12 amino acids. V gave up 3 bases and J gave up 9 bases, with 9 bases separating them. This CDR3 reads CASSFGAGPQHF. In nucleotides, the CDR3 is TGTGCCAGCAGCTTCGGGGCCGGGCCCCAGCATTTT. The complete variable domain, with remaining parts taken from reference TRBV7-9 and TRBJ1-5, reads DTGVSQNPRHKITKRGQNVTFRCDPISEHNRLYWYRQTLGQGPEFLTYFQNEAQLEKSRLLSDRFSAERPKGSFSTLEIQRTEQGDSAMYLCASSFGAGPQHFGDGTRLSIL.

The DNA for the CDR3 is TGTGCCAGCAGCTCGGAGAGGGGCGTCGAGCAGTACTTC. Translated: CASSSERGVEQYF. The rearrangement joins TRBV7-6 to TRBJ2-7; D possibly matches TRBD1 or TRBD2 (5 bases each). The CDR3 extends over 13 amino acids. Germline loops: CDR1 SGHVS, CDR2 FNYEAQ. V lost 4 bases, J lost 6 bases, and 13 bases lay in between.

The chain has TRBV6-2 or TRBV6-3 and TRBJ2-2; 8 bases are shared with TRBD1. The CDR3 covers 21 residues. Germline CDR1 reads MNHEY; CDR2 reads SVGEGT. Germline trimming cut 2 bases from V and 1 base from J; bases unmatched to any gene: 18. Here the CDR3 reads CASSYMSGQASLQMNTGELFF. The DNA for the CDR3 is TGTGCCAGCAGTTACATGTCGGGACAGGCTAGTCTTCAGATGAACACCGGGGAGCTGTTTTTT.

V gene TRBV10-3 combines with J gene TRBJ1-2; the D is unclear. Germline-derived CDR1 and CDR2 are ENHRY and SYGVKD. The CDR3 loop spans 17 amino acids. V lost 0 bases, J lost 1 base, and 15 bases lay in between. CDR3 amino acids: CAISESTLRRRNYGYTF. The CDR3 DNA sequence: TGTGCCATCAGTGAGTCGACTTTACGGCGGCGTAACTATGGCTACACCTTC.

As concerns this clonotype: The germline gene is not matched at one end of the junction; a read error may be the cause. The chain uses TRBV7-7 and TRBJ1-6; possible D gene TRBD1, 6 bases. CDR3 size: 20 residues. Germline CDR1 and CDR2: SSHAT and FNYEAQ (reference sequence). CDR3 amino acids: CASSLEAGGLRMPYNSPLHF. The CDR3 bases are TGTGCCAGCAGTTTAGAGGCCGGGGGCTTGAGAATGCCCTATAATTCACCCCTCCACTTT.

The rearrangement uses TRBV29-1 and TRBJ1-1; possibly TRBD1 for D (6 bases). CDR3 length: 13 residues. V shed 7 bases and J shed 3 bases, with 15 bases lying between them. In germline, CDR1 is SQVTM, CDR2 ANQGSEA. As DNA, the CDR3 is TGCAGCGGGGGGGGCAGGGGATACACTGAAGCTTTCTTT. Translation gives CSGGGRGYTEAFF.

The J gene is TRBJ2-5, the V gene TRBV5-1, with TRBD1 as a possible D gene (5 bases). The V gene lost 0 bases and the J gene lost 5 bases, with 14 bases spanning the gap. The CDR3 runs to 15 residues. Germline CDR1 and CDR2: SGHRS and YFSETQ. The CDR3 nucleotides read TGCGCCAGCAGCTTGGATCCAGGGATGGGGGAGACCCAGTACTTC. It encodes CASSLDPGMGETQYF.

The chain is built from TRBV30 and TRBJ1-1; the D is unclear. The CDR3 is made up of 15 amino acids. Germline V gives CDR1 GTSNPN, CDR2 SVGIG (reference sequence). V shed 0 bases and J shed 1 base, with 12 bases lying between them. The CDR3, as DNA: TGTGCCTGGAGTGTAGTAAAGGTGGGGAACACTGAAGCTTTCTTT. This sequence encodes CAWSVVKVGNTEAFF.

This chain uses TRBV24-1 with TRBJ1-2; 9 bases map to TRBD1. The length of the CDR3 is 15 residues. The V gene's germline CDR1 is KGHDR and CDR2 SFDVKD. Trimming at V came to 5 bases and at J to 8 bases, leaving 11 bases not matched to a gene. CDR3 nucleotides: TGTGCCACCAGTGCCGCTCTAGGACAGGGGTGGGGCTACACCTTC. It codes for CATSAALGQGWGYTF.

This clonotype has a handful of counts. The rearrangement links TRBV20-1 to TRBJ2-3; D remains unclear. The germline CDR1 and CDR2 sequences are DFQATT and SNEGSKA (reference sequence). The CDR3 extends over 13 amino acids. V was shortened by 1 base and J by 3 bases, with 8 bases between the two germline ends. In DNA, the CDR3 is TGCAGTGCTAGAGTGATGAGGACAGATACGCAGTATTTT. Translating it yields CSARVMRTDTQYF.

This clonotype was detected only a few times. The genes are TRBV28 and TRBJ1-1; the match to TRBD1 covers 9 bases. Trimming took 9 bases from V and 5 from J; bases not matched to a gene: 10. The CDR3 is 14 amino acids. Germline V lookup: CDR1 MDHEN, CDR2 SYDVKM. Written as DNA, the CDR3 is TGTGCCAGTACCGCCGGACAGGGGCATACTGAAGCTTTCTTT. Translating gives CASTAGQGHTEAFF.

The rearrangement uses TRBV5-1 and TRBJ2-5, with D uncertain. V was cut by 2 bases and J by 1 base, with 15 bases left in between. The germline CDR1 and CDR2 sequences are SGHRS and YFSETQ. This CDR3 has 16 amino acids. This CDR3 reads CASSFSPTATQETQYF. CDR3 sequence (DNA): TGCGCCAGCAGCTTTTCCCCGACTGCAACCCAAGAGACCCAGTACTTC.

The rearrangement links TRBV20-1 to TRBJ1-5, with unresolved D. Germline loops: CDR1 DFQATT, CDR2 SNEGSKA (reference sequence). Trimming removed 4 bases from V and 6 bases from J, with 13 bases in between. There are 13 residues in the CDR3. The CDR3 loop is CSAIKGSVQPQHF. CDR3 sequence (DNA): TGCAGTGCTATTAAGGGATCGGTTCAGCCCCAGCATTTT.

The chain links TRBV11-2 to TRBJ2-3; 7 nucleotides align to TRBD2. CDR3 length: 17 residues. CDR1 is SGHAT, CDR2 FQNNGV, per germline. V was clipped by 5 bases and J by 0 bases; unmatched bases: 11. Here the CDR3 DNA reads TGTGCCAGCAGCCGACTAGCTCCTAGGGTTAGCACAGATACGCAGTATTTT. Protein: CASSRLAPRVSTDTQYF.

The rearrangement joins TRBV11-2 to TRBJ2-1, with 8 bases identical to TRBD2. Germline lookup yields CDR1 SGHAT and CDR2 FQNNGV. The V gene end was trimmed by 4 bases and the J gene end by 13 bases; junction bases not matched to a gene: 18. The CDR3 totals 16 residues. The CDR3 sequence: CASSSSGAGGPYLQFF. The DNA for the CDR3 is TGTGCCAGCAGCTCCTCCGGGGCGGGGGGTCCTTATTTACAGTTCTTC. Filled out from reference TRBV11-2 and TRBJ2-1, the complete variable domain reads EAGVAQSPRYKIIEKRQSVAFWCNPISGHATLYWYQQILGQGPKLLIQFQNNGVVDDSQLPKDRFSAERLKGVDSTLKIQPAKLEDSAVYLCASSSSGAGGPYLQFFGPGTRLTVL.

The sample holds a few counts of this clonotype. The chain recombines TRBV15 with TRBJ2-3; 9 bases map to TRBD1. The V gene end was trimmed by 5 bases and the J gene end by 2 bases; junction bases not matched to a gene: 5. CDR3 size: 15 residues. The germline gives CDR1 LNHNV, CDR2 YYDKDF (reference sequence). CDR3 amino acids: CATSFRDRDTDTQYF. CDR3 coding DNA: TGTGCCACCAGCTTCCGGGACAGGGACACAGATACGCAGTATTTT.

The gene calls are TRBV20-1 and TRBJ1-1, with 7 bases that match TRBD1. V was pared by 6 bases and J by 1 base, with 8 bases of the junction left unmatched. Germline CDR1 is DFQATT and CDR2 is SNEGSKA (reference sequence). The CDR3 covers 14 residues. CDR3 DNA: TGCAGTGCGAGGGGGGACAGTTCGAACACTGAAGCTTTCTTT. Amino acid sequence: CSARGDSSNTEAFF.

CDR3 protein: CASSPLGAAYNEQFF. The CDR3 DNA reads as TGCGCCAGCAGCCCCTTGGGAGCGGCCTACAATGAGCAGTTCTTC. The rearrangement joins TRBV5-1 to TRBJ2-1; a possible D gene is TRBD2 (5 bases). V gave up 4 bases and J gave up 2 bases, with 13 bases separating them. Germline V lookup: CDR1 SGHRS, CDR2 YFSETQ. The CDR3 runs to 15 residues.

This chain links TRBV6-6 with TRBJ1-2; D might be TRBD1 (5 bases). CDR1 is MNHNY and CDR2 is SVGAGI in the germline V gene (reference sequence). The CDR3 length is 14 residues. Trimming removed 5 bases from V and 0 bases from J, with 10 bases in between. CDR3 region: CASSGDGTNYGYTF. The CDR3 DNA reads TGTGCCAGCAGTGGGGACGGCACTAACTATGGCTACACCTTC.

V usage is TRBV5-1 and J usage is TRBJ2-5; D is possibly TRBD1 (7 bases). V lost 1 base to trimming and J lost 5 bases, with 15 bases between them. This CDR3 contains 15 residues. CDR1 is SGHRS and CDR2 is YFSETQ in the germline V gene. CDR3 residues: CASSLQGGRGETQYF. The DNA for the CDR3 is TGCGCCAGCAGCTTGCAAGGGGGCCGGGGGGAGACCCAGTACTTC.